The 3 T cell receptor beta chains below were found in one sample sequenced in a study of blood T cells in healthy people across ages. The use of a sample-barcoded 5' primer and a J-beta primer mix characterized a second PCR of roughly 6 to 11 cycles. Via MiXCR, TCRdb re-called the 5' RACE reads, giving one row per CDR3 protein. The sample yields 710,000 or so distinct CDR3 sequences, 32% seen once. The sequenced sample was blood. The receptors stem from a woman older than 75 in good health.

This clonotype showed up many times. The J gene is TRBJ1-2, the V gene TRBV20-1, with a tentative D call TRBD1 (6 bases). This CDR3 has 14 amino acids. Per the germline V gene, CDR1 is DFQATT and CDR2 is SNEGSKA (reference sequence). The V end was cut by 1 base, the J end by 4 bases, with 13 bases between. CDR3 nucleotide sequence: TGCAGTGCTAGAGCCCCAGGGGAGGCCTATGGCTACACCTTC. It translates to CSARAPGEAYGYTF.

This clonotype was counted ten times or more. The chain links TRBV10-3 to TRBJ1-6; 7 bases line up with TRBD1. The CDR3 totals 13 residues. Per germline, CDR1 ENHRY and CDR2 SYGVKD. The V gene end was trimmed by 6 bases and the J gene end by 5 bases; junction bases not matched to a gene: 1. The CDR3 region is CAIRGTDNSPLHF. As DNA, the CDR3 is TGTGCCATCAGGGGGACAGATAATTCACCCCTCCACTTT.

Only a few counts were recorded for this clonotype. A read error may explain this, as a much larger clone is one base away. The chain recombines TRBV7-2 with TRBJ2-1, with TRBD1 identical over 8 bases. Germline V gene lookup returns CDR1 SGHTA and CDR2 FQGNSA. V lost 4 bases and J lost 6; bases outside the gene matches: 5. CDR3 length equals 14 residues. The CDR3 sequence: CASSSGTGCNEQFF. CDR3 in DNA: TGTGCCAGCAGCTCCGGGACAGGCTGCAATGAGCAGTTCTTC.